The 25 T cell receptor beta chains presented below share a single source sample, sequenced in a study of blood T cells in healthy people across ages. Sample-barcoded 5' priming and a J-beta primer mix drove a second PCR of about 6 to 12 cycles. TCRdb analysed the 5' RACE reads with MiXCR anew, one entry per CDR3 protein. The table lists roughly 1.5 million distinct CDR3 sequences, about 42% of them singletons. The sample taken for sequencing was blood. The receptors here all came from a woman between 18 and 29 years old in good health.

J is TRBJ2-7 and V is TRBV7-4, with 8 bases that match TRBD2. CDR3 length: 13 amino acids. With V trimmed by 5 bases and J by 7 bases, 7 bases remained unmatched. Germline CDR1 and CDR2: SGHVT and SQSDAQ. The chain's CDR3 is CASSITSGWEQYF. CDR3 sequence (DNA): TGTGCCAGCAGCATTACTAGCGGATGGGAGCAGTACTTC.

The rearrangement uses TRBV7-3 and TRBJ2-1; D remains ambiguous. This CDR3 is built from 13 residues. Deletions cut 1 base from V and 9 bases from J, with 10 bases between. Germline V gene data show CDR1 as SGHTA and CDR2 as FQGTGA. The CDR3 coding sequence is TGTGCCAGCAGCTTAAATGTGGGTCTTGAGCAGTTCTTC. This gives the protein CASSLNVGLEQFF.

This clonotype was seen a few times. The chain uses TRBV12-3 or TRBV12-4 and TRBJ2-5; D could derive from TRBD1 or TRBD2 (5 bases each). The end of the DNA fits TRBJ2-7 better, so the J call may be wrong. This CDR3 spans 12 amino acids. The CDR3 nucleotides are TGTGCCAGCAGCCCACGGGGCCACGAGCAGTACTTC. Translated, it gives CASSPRGHEQYF.

V and J are TRBV20-1 and TRBJ2-1; tentatively, D is TRBD1 (8 bases). The DNA end favors TRBJ2-7, so the J call may be wrong. Germline CDR1 and CDR2: DFQATT and SNEGSKA (reference sequence). This CDR3 is built from 14 residues. The CDR3 is CSALTGGGYNEQYF. In DNA, the CDR3 is TGCAGTGCCTTAACAGGGGGGGGTTACAATGAGCAGTACTTC.

V usage is TRBV12-3 or TRBV12-4 and J usage is TRBJ1-4; TRBD1 might be the D (5 bases). The CDR3 extends over 15 amino acids. V gave up 2 bases and J gave up 3 bases, with 10 bases separating them. CDR3 region: CASSLWAGSNEKLFF. For the CDR3, the DNA is TGTGCCAGCAGTTTATGGGCAGGGTCTAATGAAAAACTGTTTTTT.

The rearrangement uses TRBV19 and TRBJ2-5, with TRBD2 identical over 7 bases. Germline V lookup: CDR1 LNHDA, CDR2 SQIVND (reference sequence). CDR3 size: 16 residues. Trimming removed 2 bases from V and 7 bases from J; junction bases left unmatched: 13. The CDR3 coding sequence is TGTGCCAGTAGTATATACAGCGGGGCAACGAGAGGGACCCAGTACTTC. Its translation: CASSIYSGATRGTQYF.

CDR3 bases: TGCAGCGTTGAAGGGACTAGCGGGTCGGATACGCAGTATTTT. Translating gives CSVEGTSGSDTQYF. The V gene is TRBV29-1, the J gene TRBJ2-3, with 11 bases aligning to TRBD2. The CDR3 extends over 14 amino acids. Germline CDR1 is SQVTM and CDR2 is ANQGSEA. The ends lost 1 base at V and 6 bases at J; junction bases unmatched: 3.

This clonotype was observed a handful of times. This chain links TRBV29-1 with TRBJ1-1; D gene uncertain. The CDR3 runs 14 residues. Germline V gives CDR1 SQVTM, CDR2 ANQGSEA. Trimming removed 4 bases at V and 0 bases at J, with 12 bases between. CDR3 in amino acids: CSVVDEYMNTEAFF. The CDR3, as DNA: TGCAGCGTTGTAGATGAGTACATGAACACTGAAGCTTTCTTT.

This clonotype has just a few counts. The V call is TRBV10-3, the J call TRBJ1-2; D not resolved. V was clipped by 4 bases and J by 4 bases, with 16 bases between them. Germline V gives CDR1 ENHRY, CDR2 SYGVKD. CDR3 length: 15 amino acids. In DNA, the CDR3 is TGTGCCATCAGTGGAGCAGACGCAGACTTCTATGGCTACACCTTC. Amino acid sequence: CAISGADADFYGYTF.

This chain connects TRBV2 to TRBJ2-5, with 11 bases lining up with TRBD2. CDR3 size: 17 residues. Looked up from germline, CDR1 is SNHLY and CDR2 is FYNNEI. V was clipped by 5 bases and J by 11 bases; unmatched bases: 19. In DNA form, the CDR3 reads TGTGCCAGCAGTCCACTATTAGCGGGAGGGCCATGCAATGAGCAGTACTTC. Protein: CASSPLLAGGPCNEQYF. The variable domain in full, completed from reference TRBV2 and TRBJ2-5, reads EPEVTQTPSHQVTQMGQEVILRCVPISNHLYFYWYRQILGQKVEFLVSFYNNEISEKSEIFDDQFSVERPDGSNFTLKIRSTKLEDSAMYFCASSPLLAGGPCNEQYFGPGTRLLVL.

In its sample, this clonotype was seen a few times. The rearrangement joins TRBV20-1 to TRBJ2-7; the D gene is possibly TRBD2 (5 bases). Germline CDR1 reads DFQATT; CDR2 reads SNEGSKA (reference sequence). V lost 4 bases, J lost 2 bases, and 12 bases lay in between. This CDR3 is built from 13 residues. CDR3 amino acids: CSAINRRTYEQYF. DNA for the CDR3: TGCAGTGCTATTAATAGGAGGACCTACGAGCAGTACTTC.

The chain has TRBV2 and TRBJ1-2; the D is unclear. Trimming took 9 bases from V and 2 from J, leaving 16 bases between them. The CDR3 is made up of 14 amino acids. Per the germline V gene, CDR1 is SNHLY and CDR2 is FYNNEI. This CDR3 is CASTSESTNYGYTF. The DNA for the CDR3 is TGTGCCAGTACCTCAGAATCCACGAACTATGGCTACACCTTC.

This clonotype was recorded a few times. The rearrangement joins TRBV13 to TRBJ2-7; D is tentatively TRBD1 or TRBD2 (5 bases each). Germline V gene sequence: CDR1 PRHDT, CDR2 FYEKMQ (reference sequence). With 5 bases removed from V and 6 bases from J, the gap between germline ends came to 17 bases. CDR3 length: 14 residues. The CDR3 DNA sequence: TGTGCCAGCAGCCCATGGGACGCATCTCGCGAGCAGTACTTC. Translating it yields CASSPWDASREQYF.

CDR3 residues: CASSLLTGRGSPLHF. CDR3 coding DNA: TGTGCCAGCAGCTTGTTGACAGGGAGGGGTTCACCCCTCCACTTT. This chain connects TRBV5-5 to TRBJ1-6; 7 bases are a match to TRBD1. The CDR3 runs to 15 residues. Germline V lookup: CDR1 SGHKS, CDR2 YYEKEE (reference sequence). The V segment lost 1 base and the J segment 9 bases; nucleotides outside the gene matches: 7.

CDR3 coding DNA: TGCGCCAGCCGCCGGGACAGGGCTATGGGAGCAAAAGCTTTCTTT. Residues: CASRRDRAMGAKAFF. The V gene is TRBV4-3, the J gene TRBJ1-1; 9 nucleotides align to TRBD1. The CDR3 totals 15 residues. Germline assignment: CDR1 LGHNA and CDR2 YSLEER. V shed 8 bases, J shed 9 bases, and the junction held 16 bases outside the gene matches.

CDR3: CASSQGLSRGFSYEQYF. In DNA, the CDR3 is TGCGCCAGCAGCCAAGGACTTAGCAGAGGCTTCTCCTACGAGCAGTACTTC. V and J are TRBV4-3 and TRBJ2-7; no clear D gene. Per the germline V gene, CDR1 is LGHNA and CDR2 is YSLEER. Between the trimmed V and J ends, which lost 1 base and 0 bases, there was a span of 16 bases. The CDR3 is 17 amino acids.

The chain recombines TRBV20-1 with TRBJ2-6; no clear D. The germline V gene encodes CDR1 DFQATT and CDR2 SNEGSKA (reference sequence). The CDR3 extends over 13 amino acids. Trimming shortened V by 3 bases and J by 5 bases, and 8 bases separated the two germline ends. The CDR3 sequence is CSARLPRANVLTF. CDR3 in DNA: TGCAGTGCTAGGCTTCCCCGGGCCAACGTCCTGACTTTC.

The chain recombines TRBV20-1 with TRBJ1-2; the match to TRBD1 covers 7 bases. The junction had 10 bases not matched to a gene; V was cut back by 6 bases and J by 0 bases. The CDR3 is 15 amino acids. Germline V gene sequence: CDR1 DFQATT, CDR2 SNEGSKA (reference sequence). The CDR3 DNA reads as TGCAGTGCCAAAGGACAGGACCAAGCTAACTATGGCTACACCTTC. This codes for CSAKGQDQANYGYTF.

A note on this clonotype: A read error may be the cause here, since a much bigger clone is one base away. This sequence joins TRBV7-9 and TRBJ2-1; 8 nucleotides match TRBD2. CDR1 SEHNR and CDR2 FQNEAQ come from the germline V gene (reference sequence). The CDR3 runs 13 residues. The CDR3 sequence: CASGLDRAGARFF. The CDR3 nucleotides are TGTGCCAGCGGCTTGGACAGAGCGGGGGCTCGGTTCTTC.

The chain recombines TRBV10-3 with TRBJ2-4; D is unresolved. The germline V and J ends were trimmed by 3 bases and 0 bases, with 9 bases remaining between them. Germline-derived CDR1 and CDR2 are ENHRY and SYGVKD. The CDR3 extends over 15 amino acids. The DNA of the CDR3 is TGTGCCATCAGTGAAGGGCCTACAGCCAAAAACATTCAGTACTTC. Amino acid sequence: CAISEGPTAKNIQYF.

V usage is TRBV3-1 and J usage is TRBJ1-5; TRBD1 is a possible D gene (6 bases). The CDR3 sequence is 15 residues long. The V gene's germline CDR1 is LGHDT and CDR2 YNNKEL (reference sequence). Between the trimmed V and J ends, which lost 4 bases and 2 bases, there was a span of 12 bases. In DNA, the CDR3 is TGTGCCAGCAGCCCCAGGGGAGACGGCAATCAGCCCCAGCATTTT. Protein product: CASSPRGDGNQPQHF.

This clonotype has just a few counts. The V call is TRBV18, the J call TRBJ2-3; D is unclear. The V end lost 0 bases, the J end lost 2 bases, and 9 bases lay between the germline ends. CDR1 and CDR2 (germline): KGHSH, LQKENI. The CDR3 spans 15 residues. In DNA form, the CDR3 reads TGTGCCAGCTCACCACCGAACAGCTCCACAGATACGCAGTATTTT. Residues: CASSPPNSSTDTQYF.

V and J are TRBV20-1 and TRBJ2-1, with a tentative D call TRBD1 (6 bases). The CDR3 consists of 12 residues. Germline assignment: CDR1 DFQATT and CDR2 SNEGSKA (reference sequence). V shed 6 bases and J shed 8 bases, with 14 bases lying between them. CDR3 sequence (DNA): TGCAGTGCCTCAGGGGTTGGGTATGAGCAGTTCTTC. Encoded protein: CSASGVGYEQFF.

This clonotype was counted only a few times. The V gene is TRBV20-1, the J gene TRBJ1-5; D unresolved. The V gene's germline CDR1 is DFQATT and CDR2 SNEGSKA (reference sequence). The CDR3 totals 15 residues. Trimming cost V 4 bases and J 0 bases, with 13 bases left between them. CDR3 sequence: CSAMDGSDSNQPQHF. The CDR3 nucleotides are TGCAGTGCTATGGACGGGTCCGATAGCAATCAGCCCCAGCATTTT.

Comment on this clonotype: At one end the junction does not follow the germline gene, possibly because of a read error. This chain joins TRBV7-7 and TRBJ2-3; D possibly corresponds to TRBD2 (6 bases). The CDR3 covers 15 residues. Germline values: CDR1 SSHAT, CDR2 FNYEAQ (reference sequence). The CDR3, as DNA: TGTGCTAGCAGCTTCACAGGAGGGCCCCAAGATACGCAGTATTTT. Translated, it gives CASSFTGGPQDTQYF.